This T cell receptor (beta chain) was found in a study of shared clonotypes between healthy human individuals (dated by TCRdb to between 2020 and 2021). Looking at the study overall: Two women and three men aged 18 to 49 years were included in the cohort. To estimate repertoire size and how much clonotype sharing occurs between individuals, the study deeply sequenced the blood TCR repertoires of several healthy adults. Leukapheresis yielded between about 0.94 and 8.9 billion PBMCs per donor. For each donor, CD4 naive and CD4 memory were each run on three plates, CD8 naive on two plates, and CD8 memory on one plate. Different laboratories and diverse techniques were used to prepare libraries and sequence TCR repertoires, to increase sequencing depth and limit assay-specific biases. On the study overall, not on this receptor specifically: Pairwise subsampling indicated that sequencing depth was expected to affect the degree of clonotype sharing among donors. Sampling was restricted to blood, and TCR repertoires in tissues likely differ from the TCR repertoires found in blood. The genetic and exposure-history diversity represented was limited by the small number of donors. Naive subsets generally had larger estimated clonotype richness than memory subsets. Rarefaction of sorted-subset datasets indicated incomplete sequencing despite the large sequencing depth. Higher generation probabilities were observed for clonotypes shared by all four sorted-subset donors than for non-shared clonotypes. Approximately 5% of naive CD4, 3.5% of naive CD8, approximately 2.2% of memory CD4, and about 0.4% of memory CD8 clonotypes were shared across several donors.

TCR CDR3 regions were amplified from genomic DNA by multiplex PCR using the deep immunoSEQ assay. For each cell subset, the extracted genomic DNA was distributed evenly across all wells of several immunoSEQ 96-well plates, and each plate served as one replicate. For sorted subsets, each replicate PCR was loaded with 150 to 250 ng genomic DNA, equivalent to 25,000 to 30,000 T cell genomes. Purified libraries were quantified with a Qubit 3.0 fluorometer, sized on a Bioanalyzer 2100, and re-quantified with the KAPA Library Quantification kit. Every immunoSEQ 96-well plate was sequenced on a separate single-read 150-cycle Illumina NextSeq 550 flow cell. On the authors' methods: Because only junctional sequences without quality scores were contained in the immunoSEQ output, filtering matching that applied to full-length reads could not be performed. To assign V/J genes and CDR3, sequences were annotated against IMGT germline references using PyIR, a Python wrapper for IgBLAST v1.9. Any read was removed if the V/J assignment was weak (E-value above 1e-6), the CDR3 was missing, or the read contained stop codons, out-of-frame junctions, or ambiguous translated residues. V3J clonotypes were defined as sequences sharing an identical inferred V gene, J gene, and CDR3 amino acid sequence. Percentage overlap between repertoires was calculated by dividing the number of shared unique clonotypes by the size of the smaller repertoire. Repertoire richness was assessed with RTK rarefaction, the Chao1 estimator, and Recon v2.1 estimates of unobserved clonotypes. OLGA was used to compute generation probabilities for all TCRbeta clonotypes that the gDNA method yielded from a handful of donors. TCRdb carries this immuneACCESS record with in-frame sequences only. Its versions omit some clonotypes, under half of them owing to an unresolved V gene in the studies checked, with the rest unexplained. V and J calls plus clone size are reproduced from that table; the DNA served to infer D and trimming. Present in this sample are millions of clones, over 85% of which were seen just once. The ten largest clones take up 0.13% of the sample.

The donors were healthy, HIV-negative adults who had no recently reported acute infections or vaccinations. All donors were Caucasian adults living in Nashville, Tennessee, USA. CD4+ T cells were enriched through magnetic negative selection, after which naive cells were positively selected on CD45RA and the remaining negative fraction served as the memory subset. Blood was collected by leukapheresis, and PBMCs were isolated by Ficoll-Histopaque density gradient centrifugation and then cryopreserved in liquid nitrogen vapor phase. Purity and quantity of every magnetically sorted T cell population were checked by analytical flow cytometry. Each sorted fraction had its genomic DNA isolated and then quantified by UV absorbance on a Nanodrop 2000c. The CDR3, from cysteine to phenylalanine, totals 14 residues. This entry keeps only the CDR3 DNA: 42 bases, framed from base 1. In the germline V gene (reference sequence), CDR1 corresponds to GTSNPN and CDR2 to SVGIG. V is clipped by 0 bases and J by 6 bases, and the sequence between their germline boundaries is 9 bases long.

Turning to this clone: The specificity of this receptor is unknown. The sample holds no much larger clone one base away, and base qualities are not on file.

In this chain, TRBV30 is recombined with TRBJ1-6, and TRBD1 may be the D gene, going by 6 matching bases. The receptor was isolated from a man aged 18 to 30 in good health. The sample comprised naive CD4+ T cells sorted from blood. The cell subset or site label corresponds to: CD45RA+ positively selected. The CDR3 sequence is CAWSVGQINSPLHF. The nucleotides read TGTGCCTGGAGTGTAGGACAGATTAATTCACCCCTCCACTTT. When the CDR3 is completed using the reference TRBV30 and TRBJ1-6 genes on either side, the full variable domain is SQTIHQWPATLVQPVGSPLSLECTVEGTSNPNLYWYRQAAGRGLQLLFYSVGIGQISSEVPQNLSASRPQDRQFILSSKKLLLSDSGFYLCAWSVGQINSPLHFGNGTRLTVT.